Below are 2 T cell receptor beta chains sequenced from a single sample in a study of tumor-infiltrating lymphocytes in primary liver carcinoma. Unsorted whole blood yielded the blood RNA, and germline DNA was also extracted. Making TCR beta cDNA involved roughly 500 ng total RNA and a constant-region primer. For TCR beta, libraries were produced by three nested multiplex PCR rounds using slightly modified ARM-PCR. TRBV1-TRBV30 forward primers and a C-beta reverse primer were used in the first two PCR rounds, which each ran for about 9 cycles. TCRdb re-derived calls from the multiplex PCR reads in MiXCR, one entry per CDR3 protein. The data show 320,000 or so distinct CDR3 sequences, with approximately 60% seen just once and roughly 8.9% held by the top ten. Sequencing was done on a sample of peripheral blood. The receptors stem from a man aged 40-49 years with primary liver carcinoma and hepatitis B virus infection.

On this clonotype itself: A much larger clone differs by one base, so this may be a read error. The CDR3 carries no conserved terminal phenylalanine or tryptophan, so it likely arises from a read error. This sequence joins TRBV10-3 and TRBJ2-2; 7 bases match TRBD1. Germline values: CDR1 ENHRY, CDR2 SYGVKD. This CDR3 has 13 amino acids. The trim removed 10 bases at V and 1 base at J, leaving 3 bases unmatched. CDR3 residues: CATGQLNTGELFL. The CDR3 bases are TGTGCCACGGGACAGTTGAACACCGGGGAGCTGTTTCTT.

Concerning this clonotype itself: Possible read error: a much larger clone is one base away. V gene TRBV4-2 combines with J gene TRBJ2-2; the D is unclear. The CDR3 has 14 amino acids. V was clipped by 4 bases and J by 8 bases, with 14 bases between them. Looked up from germline, CDR1 is LGHNA and CDR2 is YNFKEQ. In nucleotides, the CDR3 is TGTGCCAGCAGCCTAGTATTTGCTATAGGGGAGCTGTTTTTT. Protein product: CASSLVFAIGELFF.